Here is one T cell receptor beta chain with its context. What it binds is not known. V was clipped by 2 bases and J by 3 bases, with 5 bases between them. Looked up from germline, CDR1 is SQVTM and CDR2 is ANQGSEA. This CDR3 comprises 11 residues. Repertoires were generated with immunoSEQ multiplex PCR, while TCRdb's copy carries only in-frame clones and drops some. The sample includes around 27,000 clones, more than 90% of them seen just once. The source of the sample is a study of lymphopenia after photon versus proton radiotherapy. Study findings and constraints: In patients who died, overall survival fell as post-nadir TCR diversity dropped more. After lymphocyte nadir, photon-treated repertoires showed oligoclonal expansion, especially CD8+ Temra. Proton therapy kept repertoires fairly stable, unlike photons, which gained effector/memory cells.

The receptor comes from a woman aged 50 to 65 with cholangiocarcinoma. Specimen: peripheral blood, collected from a patient treated with photon-based radiotherapy. The chain couples TRBV29-1 to TRBJ2-7; possibly TRBD2 for D (5 bases). The DNA of the CDR3 is TGCAGCGTTGAACGGGGCTACGAGCAGTACTTC. Residues: CSVERGYEQYF.